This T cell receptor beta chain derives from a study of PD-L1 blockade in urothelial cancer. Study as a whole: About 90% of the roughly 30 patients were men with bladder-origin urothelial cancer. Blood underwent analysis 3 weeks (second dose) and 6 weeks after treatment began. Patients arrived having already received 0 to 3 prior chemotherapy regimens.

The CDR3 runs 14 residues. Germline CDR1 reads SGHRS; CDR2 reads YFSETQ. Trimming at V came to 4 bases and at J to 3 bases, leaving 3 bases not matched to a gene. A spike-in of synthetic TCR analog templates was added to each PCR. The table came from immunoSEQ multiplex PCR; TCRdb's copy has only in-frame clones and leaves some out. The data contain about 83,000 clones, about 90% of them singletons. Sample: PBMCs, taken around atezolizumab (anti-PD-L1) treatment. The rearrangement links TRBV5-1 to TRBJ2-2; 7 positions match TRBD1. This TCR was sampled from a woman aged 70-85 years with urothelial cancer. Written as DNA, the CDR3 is TGCGCCAGCAGCGTTACAGGGGACACCGGGGAGCTGTTTTTT. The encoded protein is CASSVTGDTGELFF.